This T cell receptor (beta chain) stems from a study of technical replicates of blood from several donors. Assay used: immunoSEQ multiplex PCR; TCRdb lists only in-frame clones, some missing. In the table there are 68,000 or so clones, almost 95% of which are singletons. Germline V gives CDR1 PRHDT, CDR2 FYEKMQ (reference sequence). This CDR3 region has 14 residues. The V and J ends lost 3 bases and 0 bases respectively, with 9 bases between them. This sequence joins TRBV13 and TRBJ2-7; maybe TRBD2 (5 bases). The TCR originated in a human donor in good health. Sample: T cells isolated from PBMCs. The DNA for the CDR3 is TGTGCCAGCAGCTTGGACTCCTACTCCTACGAGCAGTACTTC. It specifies CASSLDSYSYEQYF.